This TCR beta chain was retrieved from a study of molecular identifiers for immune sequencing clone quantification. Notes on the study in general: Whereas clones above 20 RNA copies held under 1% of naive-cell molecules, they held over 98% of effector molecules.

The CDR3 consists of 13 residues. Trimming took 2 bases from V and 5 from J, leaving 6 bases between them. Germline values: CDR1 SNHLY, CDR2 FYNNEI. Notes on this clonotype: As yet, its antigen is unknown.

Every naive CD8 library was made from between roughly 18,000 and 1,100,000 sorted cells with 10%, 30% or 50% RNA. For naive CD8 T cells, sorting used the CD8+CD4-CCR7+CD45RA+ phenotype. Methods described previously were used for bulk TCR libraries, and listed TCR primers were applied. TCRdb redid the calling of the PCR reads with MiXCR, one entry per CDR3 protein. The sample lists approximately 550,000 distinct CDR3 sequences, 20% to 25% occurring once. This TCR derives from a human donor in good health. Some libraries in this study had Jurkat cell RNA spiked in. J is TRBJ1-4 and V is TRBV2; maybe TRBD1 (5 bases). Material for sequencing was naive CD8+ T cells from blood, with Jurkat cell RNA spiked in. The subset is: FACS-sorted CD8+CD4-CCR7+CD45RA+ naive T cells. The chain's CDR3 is CASSEQGNEKLFF. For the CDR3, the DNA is TGTGCCAGCAGTGAACAGGGCAATGAAAAACTGTTTTTT.